These 30 T cell receptor beta chains originate from one sample sequenced in a study of blood T cell repertoires in COVID-19. The assay was immunoSEQ multiplex PCR, and TCRdb's table has in-frame clones only and misses some. Here the sample spans fewer than 250,000 clones, over 80% being singletons. What was sequenced was PBMCs or T cells enriched from blood (not recorded which). These receptors came from a woman in her twenties or thirties who had been exposed to COVID-19.

The gene calls are TRBV4-1 and TRBJ1-1; TRBD1 matches 12 bases. The V segment lost 4 bases and the J segment 3 bases; nucleotides outside the gene matches: 3. This CDR3 has 15 residues. Germline assignment: CDR1 MGHRA and CDR2 YSYEKL. CDR3 sequence reads: CASSRDRGLDTEAFF. Written as DNA, the CDR3 is TGCGCCAGCAGCCGGGACAGGGGGCTGGACACTGAAGCTTTCTTT.

The gene calls are TRBV12-3 or TRBV12-4 and TRBJ1-6; D not resolved. V was shortened by 5 bases and J by 2 bases, with 4 bases between the two germline ends. The CDR3 length is 13 residues. The CDR3 nucleotides are TGTGCCAGCAGTCCCACCTATAATTCACCCCTCCACTTT. This codes for CASSPTYNSPLHF.

J is TRBJ1-2 and V is TRBV19, with TRBD1 matching 8 bases. Germline CDR1 reads LNHDA; CDR2 reads SQIVND (reference sequence). V was clipped by 5 bases and J by 4 bases; unmatched bases: 12. This CDR3 is built from 16 residues. DNA for the CDR3: TGTGCCAGTAGTTTCGGACAGGGCCGTCTAGCCTATGGCTACACCTTC. Amino acid sequence: CASSFGQGRLAYGYTF.

The sample holds a few counts of this clone. The chain joins TRBV9 to TRBJ1-1; D possibly corresponds to TRBD1 (5 bases). The CDR3 loop spans 14 amino acids. Trimming took 3 bases from V and 1 from J, leaving 10 bases between them. Germline CDR1 and CDR2: SGDLS and YYNGEE. The CDR3 sequence is CASSEAGGNTEAFF. The CDR3 DNA follows: TGTGCCAGCAGCGAGGCCGGGGGGAACACTGAAGCTTTCTTT. Based on the CDR3 plus reference TRBV9 and TRBJ1-1, the full variable domain is DSGVTQTPKHLITATGQRVTLRCSPRSGDLSVYWYQQSLDQGLQFLIQYYNGEERAKGNILERFSAQQFPDLHSELNLSSLELGDSALYFCASSEAGGNTEAFFGQGTRLTVV.

The rearrangement joins TRBV7-9 to TRBJ2-7, with 8 bases that match TRBD1. The V gene's germline CDR1 is SEHNR and CDR2 FQNEAQ (reference sequence). V shed 5 bases, J shed 0 bases, and the junction held 6 bases outside the gene matches. The CDR3 is 15 residues long. DNA of the CDR3: TGTGCCAGCAGCCCTGGGCAGGGGGCCTCCTACGAGCAGTACTTC. Amino acid sequence: CASSPGQGASYEQYF.

The CDR3 spells CASSLEETQYF. CDR3 sequence (DNA): TGTGCCAGCAGTCTAGAAGAGACCCAGTACTTC. The gene calls are TRBV2 and TRBJ2-5; unclear D gene. CDR1 and CDR2 (germline): SNHLY, FYNNEI. V was trimmed by 5 bases and J by 3 bases, leaving 4 bases between them. CDR3 length: 11 amino acids. Using reference TRBV2 and TRBJ2-5 for the parts outside the CDR3, the full variable domain is EPEVTQTPSHQVTQMGQEVILRCVPISNHLYFYWYRQILGQKVEFLVSFYNNEISEKSEIFDDQFSVERPDGSNFTLKIRSTKLEDSAMYFCASSLEETQYFGPGTRLLVL.

This sequence joins TRBV21-1 and TRBJ1-5; the D segment call TRBD1 is taken from the table without a DNA check. TRBV21-1 is annotated as a pseudogene. This CDR3 region has 19 residues. The CDR3 loop reads CASSKVEGQQIYSNQPQHF. Here the CDR3 DNA reads TGTGCCAGCAGCAAAGTAGAGGGACAGCAAATCTATTCCAATCAGCCCCAGCATTTT.

The chain employs TRBV6-2 or TRBV6-3 and TRBJ2-2; D is undetermined. From germline, CDR1 is MNHEY and CDR2 SVGEGT. This CDR3 has 14 amino acids. Trimming took off 5 bases at V and 6 bases at J, with 13 bases between the two ends. The CDR3 reads CASSRLTRPGELFF. Written as DNA, the CDR3 is TGTGCCAGCAGTAGACTTACGAGGCCCGGGGAGCTGTTTTTT.

The rearrangement uses TRBV5-5 and TRBJ1-4, with 9 bases that match TRBD1. CDR3 size: 15 residues. Trimming took 4 bases from V and 2 from J; bases not matched to a gene: 3. Germline values: CDR1 SGHKS, CDR2 YYEKEE (reference sequence). The CDR3 region has the DNA TGTGCCAGCAGCCCGGGGACAGGGACTAATGAAAAACTGTTTTTT. It is translated as CASSPGTGTNEKLFF.

The chain couples TRBV29-1 to TRBJ2-2; maybe TRBD1 (6 bases). The V gene's germline CDR1 is SQVTM and CDR2 ANQGSEA. Trimming cost V 4 bases and J 7 bases, with 13 bases left between them. This CDR3 spans 13 amino acids. The CDR3 sequence: CSVGRQGNGELFF. CDR3 nucleotide sequence: TGCAGCGTTGGTCGGCAGGGGAACGGGGAGCTGTTTTTT.

The rearrangement joins TRBV7-8 to TRBJ1-6; 7 bases fit TRBD1. This CDR3 is built from 14 residues. The J segment lost 9 bases and the V segment lost 5 bases, leaving 7 bases of the junction unmatched. In germline, CDR1 is SGHVS, CDR2 FQNEAQ. The DNA for the CDR3 is TGTGCCAGCAGCCCAGGGGGTCTAAGTTCACCCCTCCACTTT. This gives the protein CASSPGGLSSPLHF.

The chain uses TRBV28 and TRBJ1-2; D perhaps matches TRBD1 (6 bases). Germline V gene sequence: CDR1 MDHEN, CDR2 SYDVKM. V was clipped by 3 bases and J by 5 bases, with 13 bases between them. This CDR3 has 14 amino acids. The CDR3 bases are TGTGCCAGCAGTTTTTTGTCGCAGGGGTATGGCTACACCTTC. This gives the protein CASSFLSQGYGYTF.

This clone was seen a single time. The rearrangement uses TRBV7-9 and TRBJ2-1; 9 positions agree with TRBD2. This CDR3 has 16 residues. J lost 8 bases, V lost 3 bases, and 11 bases had no gene match. The germline V gene encodes CDR1 SEHNR and CDR2 FQNEAQ (reference sequence). The CDR3: CASSFIAGASVDEQFF. Written as DNA, the CDR3 is TGTGCCAGCAGCTTCATAGCGGGGGCGTCGGTCGATGAGCAGTTCTTC.

This chain joins TRBV4-3 and TRBJ1-4, with 7 bases aligning to TRBD1. The CDR3 covers 15 residues. Germline trimming cut 1 base from V and 8 bases from J; bases unmatched to any gene: 7. Germline V gives CDR1 LGHNA, CDR2 YSLEER. The CDR3 DNA reads TGCGCCAGCAGCCAAGGGACAGGACCCGAGGAAAAACTGTTTTTT. As protein: CASSQGTGPEEKLFF.

The chain links TRBV10-2 to TRBJ2-5, with 11 positions matching TRBD2. The V gene end was trimmed by 5 bases and the J gene end by 0 bases; junction bases not matched to a gene: 8. This CDR3 is 17 amino acids long. Germline-derived CDR1 and CDR2 are WSHSY and SAAADI. CDR3 sequence reads: CASSPGLADLYQETQYF. The DNA for the CDR3 is TGCGCCAGCAGTCCGGGACTAGCGGACCTATACCAAGAGACCCAGTACTTC.

The chain links TRBV2 to TRBJ1-1; possibly TRBD1 for D (6 bases). Trimming pared 0 bases from V and 1 base from J, leaving 15 bases between. The germline V gene encodes CDR1 SNHLY and CDR2 FYNNEI. The length of the CDR3 is 17 residues. CDR3 loop: CASSEALFGGQNTEAFF. The CDR3 bases are TGTGCCAGCAGTGAAGCGCTTTTTGGGGGCCAGAACACTGAAGCTTTCTTT.

The genes are TRBV7-9 and TRBJ1-1; D remains unclear. CDR3 length: 15 residues. Germline V gene data show CDR1 as SEHNR and CDR2 as FQNEAQ (reference sequence). V was pared by 3 bases and J by 1 base, with 12 bases between. The CDR3 region is CASSFIFGGNTEAFF. Written as DNA, the CDR3 is TGTGCCAGCAGCTTCATCTTCGGCGGGAACACTGAAGCTTTCTTT.

This chain uses TRBV27 with TRBJ2-5, with D tentatively TRBD1 (6 bases). V was shortened by 6 bases and J by 1 base, with 27 bases between the two germline ends. CDR3 size: 19 residues. The V gene's germline CDR1 is MNHEY and CDR2 SMNVEV (reference sequence). The CDR3 bases are TGTGCCAGCAGATTAGCCCCTCCTATGACAGGATGGGCCCAAGAGACCCAGTACTTC. It is translated as CASRLAPPMTGWAQETQYF.

This chain links TRBV7-9 with TRBJ2-3, with 9 bases lining up with TRBD2. This CDR3 is built from 16 residues. From germline, CDR1 is SEHNR and CDR2 FQNEAQ (reference sequence). V was clipped by 5 bases and J by 2 bases; unmatched bases: 8. Written as DNA, the CDR3 is TGTGCCAGCAGCGTCAGCGGGGGGCAGTACACAGATACGCAGTATTTT. Amino acids: CASSVSGGQYTDTQYF. The entire variable domain, with the rest obtained from reference TRBV7-9 and TRBJ2-3, is as follows: DTGVSQNPRHKITKRGQNVTFRCDPISEHNRLYWYRQTLGQGPEFLTYFQNEAQLEKSRLLSDRFSAERPKGSFSTLEIQRTEQGDSAMYLCASSVSGGQYTDTQYFGPGTRLTVL.

The sample holds one count of this clone. The chain links TRBV5-4 to TRBJ1-5, with TRBD1 identical over 7 bases. J was trimmed by 0 bases and V by 4 bases; bases with no gene match: 4. The CDR3 covers 15 residues. Germline lookup yields CDR1 SGHNT and CDR2 YYREEE (reference sequence). CDR3 amino acids: CASSPGTDSNQPQHF. The CDR3 coding sequence is TGTGCCAGCAGCCCCGGGACAGATAGCAATCAGCCCCAGCATTTT.

This clone was seen just once. The chain combines TRBV27 with TRBJ1-1; D gene unclear. Trimming removed 6 bases from V and 6 bases from J, with 17 bases in between. Germline CDR1 reads MNHEY; CDR2 reads SMNVEV (reference sequence). This CDR3 has 14 amino acids. CDR3: CASRQFGEGAEAFF. The CDR3 DNA follows: TGTGCCAGCAGGCAATTTGGAGAGGGTGCTGAAGCTTTCTTT.

The rearrangement joins TRBV18 to TRBJ2-1; D unresolved. CDR1 KGHSH and CDR2 LQKENI come from the germline V gene. V was clipped by 3 bases and J by 10 bases, with 10 bases between them. The CDR3 contains 12 residues. CDR3 in DNA: TGTGCCAGCTCACCTGAGAGTGTGGAGCAGTTCTTC. Translated, it gives CASSPESVEQFF. The entire variable domain, with the rest obtained from reference TRBV18 and TRBJ2-1, is as follows: NAGVMQNPRHLVRRRGQEARLRCSPMKGHSHVYWYRQLPEEGLKFMVYLQKENIIDESGMPKERFSAEFPKEGPSILRIQQVVRGDSAAYFCASSPESVEQFFGPGTRLTVL.

This sequence joins TRBV12-5 and TRBJ2-3; D gene ambiguous. With 1 base removed from V and 5 bases from J, the gap between germline ends came to 13 bases. The CDR3 loop spans 15 amino acids. CDR1 LGHNT and CDR2 FRNRAP come from the germline V gene. Here the CDR3 DNA reads TGTGCTAGTGGTTTGGGCACCTCGAATAGAGATACGCAGTATTTT. This codes for CASGLGTSNRDTQYF.

This chain joins TRBV10-2 and TRBJ1-2; 11 bases map to TRBD1. With 10 bases clipped from V and 3 bases from J, the junction kept 4 bases outside the gene matches. CDR1 and CDR2 from the germline V gene are WSHSY and SAAADI. The CDR3 covers 13 residues. The CDR3 coding sequence is TGCGCCACCCGGGACAGGGGGGACTATGGCTACACCTTC. Its protein is CATRDRGDYGYTF.

V gene TRBV29-1 combines with J gene TRBJ1-2; weak D call: TRBD1 (6 bases). There are 12 residues in the CDR3. Germline CDR1 SQVTM, CDR2 ANQGSEA. V dropped 8 bases and J dropped 6 bases, with 16 bases sitting between them. For the CDR3, the DNA is TGCAGCTCCTGGGAGGGGGGTGATGGCTACACCTTC. It encodes CSSWEGGDGYTF.

This clone is a singleton in its sample. The genes are TRBV11-2 and TRBJ2-7; possibly TRBD1 for D (6 bases). Trimming took off 6 bases at V and 2 bases at J, with 11 bases between the two ends. This CDR3 is built from 13 residues. Germline assignment: CDR1 SGHAT and CDR2 FQNNGV. Here the CDR3 reads CASRGWTAYEQYF. The CDR3 region has the DNA TGTGCCAGCAGGGGGTGGACAGCCTACGAGCAGTACTTC.

This chain links TRBV4-1 with TRBJ2-1; the match to TRBD2 covers 16 bases. V gave up 3 bases and J gave up 7 bases; unmatched junction bases: 9. The CDR3 consists of 18 residues. Germline V gene sequence: CDR1 MGHRA, CDR2 YSYEKL. The CDR3 DNA reads TGCGCCAGCAGCCAGAATCCGGGACTAGCGGGGGGGCTGAATGAGCAGTTCTTC. Translation gives CASSQNPGLAGGLNEQFF.

The CDR3 reads CASSIPDWDTGMRNGYTF. The CDR3, as DNA: TGTGCCAGTAGTATTCCCGACTGGGACACGGGGATGAGAAATGGCTACACCTTC. The chain combines TRBV19 with TRBJ1-2, with a weak D call TRBD1 (6 bases). The CDR3 runs 18 residues. CDR1 LNHDA and CDR2 SQIVND come from the germline V gene (reference sequence). Trimming pared 3 bases from V and 6 bases from J, leaving 26 bases between. The full variable domain, its missing parts supplied by reference TRBV19 and TRBJ1-2, is DGGITQSPKYLFRKEGQNVTLSCEQNLNHDAMYWYRQDPGQGLRLIYYSQIVNDFQKGDIAEGYSVSREKKESFPLTVTSAQKNPTAFYLCASSIPDWDTGMRNGYTFGSGTRLTVV.

This clone was picked up a small number of times. The chain employs TRBV9 and TRBJ2-2, with D perhaps TRBD2 (7 bases). CDR3 length equals 15 residues. CDR1 is SGDLS and CDR2 is YYNGEE in the germline V gene. The germline V and J ends were trimmed by 6 bases and 4 bases, with 16 bases remaining between them. CDR3 sequence: CASTGGQRPTGELFF. The CDR3, as DNA: TGTGCCAGCACCGGGGGGCAGCGTCCCACCGGGGAGCTGTTTTTT.

This sequence joins TRBV12-5 and TRBJ1-6; D is undetermined. V lost 2 bases and J 8 bases, leaving 10 bases between the germline ends. The CDR3 contains 14 residues. CDR1 and CDR2 from the germline V gene are LGHNT and FRNRAP. CDR3 coding DNA: TGTGCTAGTGGTTTGAGAAACGGTGATTCACCCCTCCACTTT. Encoded protein: CASGLRNGDSPLHF.